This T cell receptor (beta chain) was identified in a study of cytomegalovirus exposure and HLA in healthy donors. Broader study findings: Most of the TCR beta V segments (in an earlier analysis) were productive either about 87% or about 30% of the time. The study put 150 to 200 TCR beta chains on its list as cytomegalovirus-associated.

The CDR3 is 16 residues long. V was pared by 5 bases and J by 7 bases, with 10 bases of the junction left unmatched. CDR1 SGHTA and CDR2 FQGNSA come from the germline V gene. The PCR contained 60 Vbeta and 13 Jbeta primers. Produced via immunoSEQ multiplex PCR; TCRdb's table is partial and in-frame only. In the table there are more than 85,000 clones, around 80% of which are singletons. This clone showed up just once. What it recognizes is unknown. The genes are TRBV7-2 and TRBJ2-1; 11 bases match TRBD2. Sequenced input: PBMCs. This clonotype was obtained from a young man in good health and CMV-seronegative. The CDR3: CASSRQLAGAGNEQFF. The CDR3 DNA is TGTGCCAGCAGCCGCCAACTAGCGGGAGCGGGAAATGAGCAGTTCTTC.